Below are 2 T cell receptor beta chains sequenced from a single sample in a study of T cell repertoires in cytomegalovirus infection. From the reads, TCRdb called clonotypes with MiXCR, one entry per CDR3 protein. Of 600,000 to 800,000 distinct CDR3 sequences listed, about 24% are singletons. Sequenced: CD8+ T cells from PBMCs. All receptors derive from a human donor in good health (CMV status not recorded). Some clones in this sample may be carry-over from other donors' samples.

There are a few counts of this clonotype. The chain recombines TRBV6-1 with TRBJ2-3, with D perhaps TRBD2 (6 bases). V was pared by 9 bases and J by 1 base, with 17 bases between. The CDR3 contains 15 residues. From germline, CDR1 is MNHNS and CDR2 SASEGT. The chain's CDR3 is CASHRLEGGTDTQYF. CDR3 nucleotides: TGTGCCAGTCACCGGCTGGAGGGCGGCACAGATACGCAGTATTTT.

This clonotype was detected only a few times. V is TRBV7-9 and J is TRBJ2-1; 7 bases match TRBD1. This CDR3 has 15 residues. From germline, CDR1 is SEHNR and CDR2 FQNEAQ (reference sequence). The ends lost 0 bases at V and 9 bases at J; junction bases unmatched: 8. CDR3 in DNA: TGTGCCAGCAGCTTAGCGCGGCAGGGGGAAGGTGAGCAGTTCTTC. Translating it yields CASSLARQGEGEQFF.